This T cell receptor beta chain appears in the sequencing data of a study of blood T cells in healthy people across ages (dated by TCRdb to about 2015). At the level of the whole study: Template switching captured roughly one uniquely barcoded TCR beta cDNA molecule per two T cells in model experiments. The study measured age-related changes in TCR beta repertoire diversity using deep sequencing normalized with unique cDNA molecular identifiers. Four age groups were formed from the donors: young (average approximately 15 years), middle-aged (approximately 41), aged (approximately 60) and long-lived (about 80). To avoid experimental bias, donors of different ages were distributed randomly across sequencing lanes. Two additional independent replicas of 1 million unique cDNA reads from the same blood draw were analyzed for two donors (one aged 18 to 30 and one aged 80 or older). Study-wide conclusions, independent of this receptor: Because profiling used bulk unsorted PBMCs, naive and antigen-experienced compartments could not be compared conclusively. Total diversity estimates from one million sequenced T cells were considered lower bounds and underestimates. The long-lived group showed more naive CD4+ T cells, fewer expanded clones and increased TCR diversity than the aged group, suggesting age selection. Observed TCR beta diversity per million T cells fell roughly linearly with age, and a significant reduction was already apparent by age around 39. The percentage of naive T cells measured by flow cytometry correlated strongly with observed TCR beta diversity. Because the CMV infection status of the donors was unknown, age-related changes in expanded clonotypes may potentially have been confounded.

A note on this clonotype: What antigen it recognizes has not been identified. The sample holds no much larger clone one base away, and base qualities are not on file.

The method behind the library was 5' RACE. Instrument used: Illumina HiSeq 2500. The second PCR ran for about 6 to 11 cycles and used a J-beta primer mix along with a sample-barcoded 5' primer. A template-switch 5' adaptor carrying 12 random nucleotides introduced a unique molecular identifier onto each TCR beta cDNA molecule. Each sample yielded at least 3 million CDR3-containing paired-end reads. First-strand cDNA synthesis was performed from all RNA using the Mint cDNA synthesis kit, with priming by a TRBC-specific oligonucleotide. Following uracil-DNA glycosylase treatment, a first 18-cycle PCR with universal primers M1SS and BC2_uni_R was performed on all cDNA. Per the source publication's procedure: Normalization of each sample was performed by random selection of 1 million high-quality reads, each carrying a distinct molecular identifier. Reads with shared molecular identifiers were discarded instead of being binned into consensus sequences. MiTCR, set to a Q25 quality threshold and the strictest error-elimination algorithm, was used for CDR3 identification, clonotype clustering and error correction. A nonparametric unseen species model using Euler transformation provided a lower-bound estimate of total TCR beta diversity. TCRdb passed the public sequencing reads through fastp at Q25 and MiXCR, retaining productive beta sequences. Entries that share a CDR3 protein sequence are merged under the most common genes and DNA. These V and J calls rely on TCRdb rather than the paper's analysis. The sample contains approximately 730,000 distinct CDR3 sequences, roughly 43% of them found a single time. Under 25% of the sample goes to the ten largest clones.

Donors were 35 to 40 systemically healthy Caucasian individuals from Russia aged roughly 6 to 100 years. Each donor gave about 9.7 milliliters of peripheral blood, drawn into EDTA-treated Vacutainer tubes. Ficoll-Paque density-gradient centrifugation was used to isolate PBMCs, with at least 7 million obtained per sample. Trizol reagent was used to extract total RNA from the PBMCs, yielding at least 6 micrograms per sample. For every donor, flow cytometry on a PBMC aliquot measured the percentage of naive CD45RAhigh/CD27high T cells. V is cut by 0 bases and J by 11 bases, and the space between the germline ends is 19 bases. Including the terminal cysteine and phenylalanine, the CDR3 comprises 15 residues. The kept DNA is CDR3 alone, 45 bases in frame from the first base. Taken from the germline V gene, the CDR1 and CDR2 loops are LGHNA and YSLEER.

This sequence originates from a woman aged 60-70 years in good health. The rearranged segments are TRBV4-3 and TRBJ2-5; perhaps TRBD1 is the D gene, with 5 bases matching. The sample taken for sequencing was blood. The CDR3 loop reads CASSQDFGADLEQYF. The DNA sequence is TGCGCCAGCAGCCAAGATTTTGGGGCAGACCTGGAACAGTACTTC.